This T cell receptor beta chain is from a study of response to subunit inactivated influenza vaccine. Regarding this clonotype: The antigen is not known.

CDR1 is MDHEN and CDR2 is SYDVKM in the germline V gene. V gave up 6 bases and J gave up 7 bases; unmatched junction bases: 11. The CDR3 runs to 15 residues. Study results and caveats: T cells newly recruited by each seasonal influenza vaccination are few, the authors suggested.

TCRdb independently ran MiXCR on the RT-PCR reads; one entry per CDR3 protein. This table has 450,000 to 500,000 distinct CDR3 sequences, 11% appearing once. This receptor was taken from a man aged 50-60 years who received an inactivated influenza vaccine. The J gene is TRBJ2-2, the V gene TRBV28; the match to TRBD2 covers 7 bases. Sequencing used PBMCs from blood, obtained more than 35 days after vaccination. CDR3 DNA: TGTGCCAGCAGCTGGGGCGGGAGTAGTGTCGGGGAGCTGTTTTTT. Translation gives CASSWGGSSVGELFF.